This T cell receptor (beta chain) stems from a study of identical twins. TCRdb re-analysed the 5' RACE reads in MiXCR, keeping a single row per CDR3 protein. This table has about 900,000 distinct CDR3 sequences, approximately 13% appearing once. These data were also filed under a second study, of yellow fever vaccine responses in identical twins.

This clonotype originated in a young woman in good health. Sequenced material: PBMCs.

The CDR3 loop reads CASSLVGLSYNEQFF. CDR3 bases: TGTGCCAGCAGTTTAGTCGGCCTCTCCTACAATGAGCAGTTCTTC. The V and J genes are TRBV12-3 or TRBV12-4 and TRBJ2-1; D gene ambiguous. V lost 1 base and J 0 bases, leaving 7 bases between the germline ends. CDR3 length: 15 amino acids.